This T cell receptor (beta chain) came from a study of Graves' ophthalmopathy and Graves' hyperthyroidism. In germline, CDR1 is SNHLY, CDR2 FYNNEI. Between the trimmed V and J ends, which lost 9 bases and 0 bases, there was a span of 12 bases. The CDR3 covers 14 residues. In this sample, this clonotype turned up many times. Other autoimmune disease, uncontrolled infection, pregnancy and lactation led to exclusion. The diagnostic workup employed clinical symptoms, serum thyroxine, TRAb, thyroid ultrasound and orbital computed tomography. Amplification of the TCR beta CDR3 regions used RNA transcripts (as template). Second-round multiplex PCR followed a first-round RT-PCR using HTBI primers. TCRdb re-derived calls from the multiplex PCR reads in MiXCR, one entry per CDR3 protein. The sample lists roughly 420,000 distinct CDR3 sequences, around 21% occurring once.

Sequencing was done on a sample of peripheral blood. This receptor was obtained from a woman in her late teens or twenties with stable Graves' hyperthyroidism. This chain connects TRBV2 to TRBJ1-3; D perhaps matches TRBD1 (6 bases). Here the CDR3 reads CASTGTRSGNTIYF. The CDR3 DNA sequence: TGTGCCAGTACAGGGACCCGCTCTGGAAACACCATATATTTT.